One sample yielded the 21 T cell receptor beta chains listed below, sequenced in a study of shared clonotypes between healthy human individuals. Measured with immunoSEQ multiplex PCR; TCRdb has only the in-frame clones, and not every one. The sample includes roughly 1,000,000 clones, about 84% of them seen just once. Sequencing was performed on memory CD4+ T cells from PBMCs. Documented subset: CD45RA-negative fraction. Every receptor here comes from a man aged 18 to 29 in good health. Some clones in this sample may be carry-over from other donors' samples.

This chain uses TRBV4-1 with TRBJ2-1; 7 bases fit TRBD1. The CDR3 length is 14 residues. J was trimmed by 7 bases and V by 8 bases; bases with no gene match: 11. CDR1 is MGHRA, CDR2 YSYEKL, per germline. The CDR3 region has the DNA TGCGCCAGCGGGGCCGGGACAGCCTTAAATGAGCAGTTCTTC. This translates into CASGAGTALNEQFF.

This chain connects TRBV28 to TRBJ1-1, with D possibly TRBD1 on 5 matching bases. Germline V gene sequence: CDR1 MDHEN, CDR2 SYDVKM. The V end was cut by 3 bases, the J end by 3 bases, with 20 bases between. The CDR3 consists of 17 residues. The CDR3 nucleotides read TGTGCCAGCAGTTTGGAGTTACGGGTCAGGGTGGACACTGAAGCTTTCTTT. It translates to CASSLELRVRVDTEAFF.

This clone was found once. The genes are TRBV2 and TRBJ1-1; 9 nucleotides match TRBD1. V was clipped by 5 bases and J by 2 bases; unmatched bases: 9. This CDR3 comprises 16 residues. Germline V CDR1 and CDR2: SNHLY, FYNNEI. The CDR3: CASSPGQGVGNTEAFF. The CDR3 DNA sequence: TGTGCCAGCAGTCCGGGACAGGGTGTAGGAAACACTGAAGCTTTCTTT.

In the case of this clone: This may be a read error, as it is one base from a much larger clone. Other DNA sequences in this sample translate to the same CDR3. The V and J genes are TRBV27 and TRBJ1-1; D call uncertain. The germline V gene encodes CDR1 MNHEY and CDR2 SMNVEV (reference sequence). The CDR3 consists of 15 residues. The CDR3 DNA reads as TGTGCTAGCAGCTCCCATCAAGTTAAAAACACTGAAGCTTTCTTT. It specifies CASSSHQVKNTEAFF.

The CDR3 coding sequence is TGTGCCAGTAGTATGGGAGGGACTAACTATGGCTACACCTTC. The encoded protein is CASSMGGTNYGYTF. The V call is TRBV19, the J call TRBJ1-2; D unresolved. The CDR3 runs 14 residues. Trimming left V 3 bases short and J 0 bases short, with 8 bases between. Per germline, CDR1 LNHDA and CDR2 SQIVND (reference sequence).

About this clone: Other DNA sequences in this sample translate to the same CDR3. The genes are TRBV9 and TRBJ2-3, with D unresolved. The germline V gene has CDR1 SGDLS and CDR2 YYNGEE. The germline V and J ends were trimmed by 0 bases and 3 bases, with 8 bases remaining between them. The CDR3 length is 14 residues. In DNA, the CDR3 is TGTGCCAGCAGCGTAGAGGGAAGGACAGATACGCAGTATTTT. Translated, it gives CASSVEGRTDTQYF.

The chain combines TRBV29-1 with TRBJ2-5; D is unresolved. The germline CDR1 and CDR2 sequences are SQVTM and ANQGSEA. V lost 1 base and J 2 bases, leaving 5 bases between the germline ends. The CDR3 length is 12 residues. CDR3 residues: CSVEGRQETQYF. CDR3 in DNA: TGCAGCGTTGAAGGGCGGCAAGAGACCCAGTACTTC. The variable domain in full, with the rest retrieved from reference TRBV29-1 and TRBJ2-5, is SAVISQKPSRDICQRGTSLTIQCQVDSQVTMMFWYRQQPGQSLTLIATANQGSEATYESGFVIDKFPISRPNLTFSTLTVSNMSPEDSSIYLCSVEGRQETQYFGPGTRLLVL.

V is TRBV7-2 and J is TRBJ2-2; D uncertain. Trimming took 2 bases from V and 1 from J, leaving 8 bases between them. The germline V gene encodes CDR1 SGHTA and CDR2 FQGNSA. The CDR3 has 15 residues. The CDR3 protein is CASSLYARNTGELFF. The CDR3 DNA sequence: TGTGCCAGCAGCTTATACGCCCGGAACACCGGGGAGCTGTTTTTT.

The gene calls are TRBV7-9 and TRBJ2-3, with D possibly TRBD2 on 6 matching bases. CDR3 size: 14 residues. V lost 2 bases and J lost 3, with 9 bases in between. Looked up from germline, CDR1 is SEHNR and CDR2 is FQNEAQ (reference sequence). CDR3 amino acids: CASSLIGSTDTQYF. The CDR3 nucleotides are TGTGCCAGCAGCTTAATCGGGAGTACAGATACGCAGTATTTT.

This clone was counted once. The chain carries TRBV5-1 and TRBJ2-7; D possibly corresponds to TRBD1 (6 bases). The CDR3 extends over 16 amino acids. Germline values: CDR1 SGHRS, CDR2 YFSETQ. V dropped 2 bases and J dropped 2 bases, with 17 bases sitting between them. The CDR3 DNA reads TGCGCCAGCAGCTTTGCTATCGGACAGCCAACCTACGAGCAGTACTTC. The encoded protein is CASSFAIGQPTYEQYF.

The V gene is TRBV10-3, the J gene TRBJ2-5, with 11 bases identical to TRBD1. Germline V gene lookup returns CDR1 ENHRY and CDR2 SYGVKD. CDR3 length: 15 residues. The trim removed 6 bases at V and 2 bases at J, leaving 5 bases unmatched. DNA for the CDR3: TGTGCCATCAGGATGGGGACAGGGGGTCAAGAGACCCAGTACTTC. This gives the protein CAIRMGTGGQETQYF.

The chain has TRBV28 and TRBJ1-3; D might be TRBD1 (5 bases). Trimming removed 4 bases from V and 7 bases from J, with 8 bases in between. Per the germline V gene, CDR1 is MDHEN and CDR2 is SYDVKM. This CDR3 spans 12 amino acids. DNA of the CDR3: TGTGCCAGCAGTTCTCCAGGGAACACCATATATTTT. Its protein is CASSSPGNTIYF.

The V gene is TRBV4-1, the J gene TRBJ2-5; D call uncertain. Germline V gives CDR1 MGHRA, CDR2 YSYEKL. The CDR3 runs 14 residues. V was shortened by 4 bases and J by 7 bases, with 16 bases between the two germline ends. CDR3 nucleotides: TGCGCCAGCAGCCCCCCCGGAGCCCCGGGGACCCAGTACTTC. It translates to CASSPPGAPGTQYF.

In its sample, this clone was seen once. This chain connects TRBV10-3 to TRBJ2-5; TRBD1 agrees at 8 bases. V dropped 6 bases and J dropped 2; count of bases not matched to a gene: 5. The CDR3 sequence is 14 residues long. Germline-derived CDR1 and CDR2 are ENHRY and SYGVKD. This chain's CDR3 is CAIREQGGQETQYF. As DNA, the CDR3 is TGTGCCATCAGAGAACAGGGGGGACAAGAGACCCAGTACTTC.

J is TRBJ1-2 and V is TRBV5-4, with TRBD1 matching 8 bases. The CDR3 has 14 residues. The V and J ends lost 4 bases and 3 bases, in that order; junction bases with no gene match: 5. Germline V gives CDR1 SGHNT, CDR2 YYREEE (reference sequence). In nucleotides, the CDR3 is TGTGCCAGCAGCCTACAGGGGGTTGACTATGGCTACACCTTC. This sequence encodes CASSLQGVDYGYTF.

The rearrangement joins TRBV28 to TRBJ1-2, with 8 positions matching TRBD1. The CDR3 sequence is 15 residues long. V lost 6 bases, J lost 0 bases, and 6 bases stayed unmatched. The germline V gene encodes CDR1 MDHEN and CDR2 SYDVKM. CDR3: CASSKQGAPNYGYTF. CDR3 DNA sequence: TGTGCCAGCAGCAAGCAGGGGGCGCCTAACTATGGCTACACCTTC.

V gene TRBV5-1 combines with J gene TRBJ2-4; 13 bases align to TRBD2. CDR3 size: 18 residues. V shed 1 base, J shed 6 bases, and the junction held 10 bases outside the gene matches. Germline CDR1 is SGHRS and CDR2 is YFSETQ. CDR3 in amino acids: CASSLSVGLAGDRNIQYF. The CDR3 bases are TGCGCCAGCAGCTTGTCTGTCGGACTAGCGGGAGATAGAAACATTCAGTACTTC.

The chain joins TRBV11-3 to TRBJ2-5, with TRBD1 matching 9 bases. The germline gives CDR1 SGHNT, CDR2 YENEEA. The CDR3 spans 16 residues. The V segment lost 5 bases and the J segment 5 bases; nucleotides outside the gene matches: 12. The CDR3 DNA sequence: TGTGCCAGCAGCACAAGGACACAGGGGGCGAAGGAGACCCAGTACTTC. Translation gives CASSTRTQGAKETQYF.

The CDR3: CASSLRLQTDTQYF. Here the CDR3 DNA reads TGTGCCAGCAGCTTAAGGCTCCAAACAGATACGCAGTATTTT. The chain links TRBV7-3 to TRBJ2-3; D gene unclear. The germline V gene encodes CDR1 SGHTA and CDR2 FQGTGA. Between the trimmed V and J ends, which lost 1 base and 3 bases, there was a span of 8 bases. The CDR3 runs to 14 residues.

The chain has TRBV10-1 and TRBJ2-4; D might be TRBD2 (5 bases). CDR1 and CDR2 (germline): WNHNN, SYGVQD (reference sequence). The CDR3 is 13 amino acids. Trimming left V 0 bases short and J 6 bases short, with 6 bases between. The CDR3 sequence is CASSESGRNIQYF. The CDR3 DNA reads TGCGCCAGCAGTGAGTCAGGGAGAAACATTCAGTACTTC.

In the case of this clone: Other DNA sequences in this sample translate to the same CDR3. Here the CDR3 DNA reads TGTGCCAGCCACCGTAGCAATCAGCCCCAGCATTTT. Amino acid sequence: CASHRSNQPQHF. V usage is TRBV28 and J usage is TRBJ1-5; D ambiguous. Germline assignment: CDR1 MDHEN and CDR2 SYDVKM. The CDR3 totals 12 residues. V lost 8 bases and J lost 0, with 5 bases in between.